What follows is one TCR beta chain and its context. The antigen is undetermined. Profiling relied on immunoSEQ multiplex PCR, and the TCRdb table lists in-frame clones only, not all of them. The table includes around 86,000 clones, approximately 94% detected once. The sample is drawn from a study of OX40 agonist ivuxolimab in advanced cancers. Study-level background: Patients received ivuxolimab, an intravenous treatment, every 2 weeks at 0.01 to 10 mg/kg. Dose-escalation patients had hepatocellular carcinoma, melanoma, renal cell or head and neck cancer.

Study observations and caveats: Nonresponders, in some cases, also had low normalized T-cell clonal expansion. At 0.1 to 3.0 mg/kg and by week 6, clonal expansion occurred in CD4+ and CD8+ blood T cells.

The V and J ends lost 2 bases and 0 bases, in that order; junction bases with no gene match: 4. Germline V gene data show CDR1 as SGHRS and CDR2 as YFSETQ. CDR3 size: 15 residues. The sequencing used CD4+ or CD8+ T cells sorted from blood, collected in a trial of the OX40 agonist ivuxolimab. The TCR sequence derives from an adult with an advanced solid tumor such as melanoma, head and neck, liver or kidney cancer. The chain links TRBV5-1 to TRBJ1-1; 7 bases align to TRBD1. DNA for the CDR3: TGCGCCAGCAGCTTACGACAGGGCATGAACACTGAAGCTTTCTTT. It translates to CASSLRQGMNTEAFF.